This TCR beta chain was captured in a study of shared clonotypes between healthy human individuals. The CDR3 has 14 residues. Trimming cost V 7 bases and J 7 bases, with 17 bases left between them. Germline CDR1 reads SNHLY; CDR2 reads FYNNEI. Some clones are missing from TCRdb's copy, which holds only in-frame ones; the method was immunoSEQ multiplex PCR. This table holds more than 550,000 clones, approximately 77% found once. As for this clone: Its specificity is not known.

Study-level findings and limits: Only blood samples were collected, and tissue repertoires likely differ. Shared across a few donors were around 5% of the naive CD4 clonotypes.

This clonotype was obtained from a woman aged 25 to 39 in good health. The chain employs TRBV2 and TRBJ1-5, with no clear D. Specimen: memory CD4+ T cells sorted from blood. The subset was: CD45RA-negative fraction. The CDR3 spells CASKAEGTGQPQHF. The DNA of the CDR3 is TGTGCCAGCAAGGCGGAGGGAACGGGACAGCCCCAGCATTTT.